This entry lists 32 T cell receptor beta chains sequenced from one sample in a study of technical replicates of blood from a handful of donors. Repertoires were generated with immunoSEQ multiplex PCR, while TCRdb's copy carries only in-frame clones and drops some. Of roughly 76,000 clones listed, about 86% are singletons. Sequenced: PBMCs. Source of these receptors: a human donor in good health. Some clones in this sample may be carry-over from other donors' samples.

This clone was counted a few times. The V and J genes are TRBV6-1 and TRBJ1-1; TRBD1 matches at 7 bases. Germline CDR1 MNHNS, CDR2 SASEGT. The ends lost 7 bases at V and 0 bases at J; junction bases unmatched: 2. The CDR3 has 13 residues. The CDR3 region has the DNA TGTGCCAGCAAACAGGGGCTGAACACTGAAGCTTTCTTT. As protein: CASKQGLNTEAFF.

V usage is TRBV4-3 and J usage is TRBJ2-7; 13 bases align to TRBD2. This CDR3 region has 16 residues. The germline CDR1 and CDR2 sequences are LGHNA and YSLEER. J gave up 6 bases and V 0 bases, and 5 bases lay outside the gene matches. The CDR3 here is CASSQDWGTSGTEQYF. In DNA, the CDR3 is TGCGCCAGCAGCCAAGATTGGGGGACTAGCGGGACCGAGCAGTACTTC.

This clone was seen a single time. The chain joins TRBV4-1 to TRBJ1-2; TRBD1 might be the D (6 bases). Germline V gives CDR1 MGHRA, CDR2 YSYEKL. The ends were cut back, 6 bases at V and 5 bases at J, with 13 bases in the middle. The CDR3 covers 13 residues. The CDR3 reads CASSDRQEYGYTF. Here the CDR3 DNA reads TGCGCCAGCAGTGACAGACAGGAGTATGGCTACACCTTC.

The chain is built from TRBV25-1 and TRBJ2-1; 13 bases map to TRBD2. This CDR3 spans 16 amino acids. Germline CDR1 MGHDK, CDR2 SYGVNS. V trimming: 4 bases; J trimming: 7 bases; junction bases outside the gene matches: 7. CDR3 sequence (DNA): TGTGCCAGCAGTGGAAGGACTAGCGGGGGCATAAATGAGCAGTTCTTC. This translates into CASSGRTSGGINEQFF.

The rearrangement links TRBV4-3 to TRBJ2-1; TRBD2 agrees at 11 bases. V lost 4 bases and J lost 3; bases outside the gene matches: 2. The germline CDR1 and CDR2 sequences are LGHNA and YSLEER. The CDR3 loop spans 15 amino acids. The CDR3: CASSPGLADYNEQFF. CDR3 in DNA: TGCGCCAGCAGCCCGGGACTAGCGGACTACAATGAGCAGTTCTTC.

The chain combines TRBV5-1 with TRBJ2-2; 7 nucleotides align to TRBD2. The germline V gene encodes CDR1 SGHRS and CDR2 YFSETQ. CDR3 size: 16 residues. V shed 1 base, J shed 1 base, and the junction held 4 bases outside the gene matches. Here the CDR3 reads CASSLQLAGNTGELFF. CDR3 nucleotide sequence: TGCGCCAGCAGCTTGCAATTAGCGGGGAACACCGGGGAGCTGTTTTTT.

The V gene is TRBV14, the J gene TRBJ2-7, with D unclear. CDR3 size: 14 residues. Germline lookup yields CDR1 SGHDN and CDR2 FVKESK. V dropped 2 bases and J dropped 3 bases, with 11 bases sitting between them. This CDR3 is CASSQLRLSYEQYF. CDR3 nucleotides: TGTGCCAGCAGCCAACTCAGGTTGAGCTACGAGCAGTACTTC.

This clone was counted between two and nine times. This chain uses TRBV10-3 with TRBJ1-1; D perhaps matches TRBD1 (6 bases). Germline-derived CDR1 and CDR2 are ENHRY and SYGVKD. CDR3 size: 13 residues. Trimming left V 6 bases short and J 1 base short, with 9 bases between. The CDR3 region has the DNA TGTGCCATCAGCGACAGGTGGAACACTGAAGCTTTCTTT. Residues: CAISDRWNTEAFF.

The CDR3 DNA reads TGTGCCAGCAGTAGTCCGAGGACAGGGGTACAAGAGACCCAGTACTTC. Protein: CASSSPRTGVQETQYF. The V call is TRBV7-6, the J call TRBJ2-5, with 9 bases identical to TRBD1. The CDR3 runs 16 residues. V was clipped by 6 bases and J by 2 bases; unmatched bases: 10. Germline V CDR1 and CDR2: SGHVS, FNYEAQ.

This chain links TRBV4-3 with TRBJ2-3; a weak D match, TRBD2 (7 bases). V was clipped by 4 bases and J by 5 bases, with 16 bases between them. Germline CDR1 and CDR2: LGHNA and YSLEER. The CDR3 totals 15 residues. CDR3 sequence: CASSLNGGPGDTQYF. CDR3 coding DNA: TGCGCCAGCAGCCTAAACGGGGGGCCTGGAGATACGCAGTATTTT.

Of note for this clone: A read error may produce the germline difference seen at one junction end. V is TRBV9 and J is TRBJ2-5; 11 bases map to TRBD2. The CDR3 has 16 amino acids. CDR1 is SGDLS and CDR2 is YYNGEE in the germline V gene. CDR3 protein: CASAPGLAGGGEAQYF. The DNA for the CDR3 is TGTGCCAGCGCCCCAGGGCTAGCGGGGGGCGGAGAGGCCCAGTACTTC.

The chain is built from TRBV13 and TRBJ2-3; D might be TRBD2 (7 bases). Germline V gene sequence: CDR1 PRHDT, CDR2 FYEKMQ (reference sequence). The length of the CDR3 is 13 residues. Trimming stripped 6 bases from V and 2 bases from J, with 9 bases between. Written as DNA, the CDR3 is TGTGCCAGCAGTCGGGGGGCCACAGATACGCAGTATTTT. This codes for CASSRGATDTQYF.

The V gene is TRBV5-1, the J gene TRBJ2-3; TRBD2 aligns across 15 bases. Germline V gene data show CDR1 as SGHRS and CDR2 as YFSETQ. CDR3 length equals 16 residues. V was clipped by 4 bases and J by 6 bases; unmatched bases: 6. The CDR3 sequence: CASSAGTSGGLDTQYF. In nucleotides, the CDR3 is TGCGCCAGCAGCGCTGGGACTAGCGGGGGGCTCGATACGCAGTATTTT.

The gene calls are TRBV7-8 and TRBJ2-4; D is uncertain. CDR1 is SGHVS, CDR2 FQNEAQ, per germline. This CDR3 region has 15 residues. V lost 2 bases and J lost 2, with 10 bases in between. CDR3 bases: TGTGCCAGCAGCTTACCGGGTCCTTCCAAAAACATTCAGTACTTC. Translation gives CASSLPGPSKNIQYF.

A few counts support this clone. The V call is TRBV5-1, the J call TRBJ1-6; D uncertain. Trimming took 0 bases from V and 11 from J, leaving 9 bases between them. Germline V lookup: CDR1 SGHRS, CDR2 YFSETQ. The CDR3 covers 13 residues. The CDR3 DNA is TGCGCCAGCAGCTTGGACCCCGGGACACCCCTCCACTTT. As protein: CASSLDPGTPLHF.

This clone was counted at least ten times. The chain uses TRBV7-9 and TRBJ2-3; 10 positions agree with TRBD1. This CDR3 comprises 17 residues. After removal of 5 bases from V and 3 bases from J, the junction contained 11 bases not matched to a gene. Looked up from germline, CDR1 is SEHNR and CDR2 is FQNEAQ (reference sequence). The CDR3 reads CASSAPRLDRGTDTQYF. The CDR3 bases are TGTGCCAGCAGCGCGCCTCGCTTGGACAGGGGGACAGATACGCAGTATTTT.

The chain couples TRBV9 to TRBJ1-3, with TRBD1 as a possible D gene (5 bases). In germline, CDR1 is SGDLS, CDR2 YYNGEE. Between the trimmed V and J ends, which lost 0 bases and 0 bases, there was a span of 13 bases. The CDR3 totals 17 residues. The chain's CDR3 is CASSVEGMGLSGNTIYF. The CDR3 DNA is TGTGCCAGCAGCGTAGAAGGGATGGGACTCTCTGGAAACACCATATATTTT.

V gene TRBV20-1 combines with J gene TRBJ1-1, with D possibly matching TRBD1 (5 bases). CDR1 is DFQATT, CDR2 SNEGSKA, per germline (reference sequence). The CDR3 sequence is 11 residues long. Trimming shortened V by 4 bases and J by 5 bases, and 8 bases separated the two germline ends. The CDR3 spells CSAKGVTEAFF. In DNA, the CDR3 is TGCAGTGCTAAAGGGGTTACTGAAGCTTTCTTT.

This chain links TRBV19 with TRBJ1-3; TRBD1 aligns across 7 bases. The CDR3 has 18 residues. The germline V gene encodes CDR1 LNHDA and CDR2 SQIVND (reference sequence). V was clipped by 7 bases and J by 2 bases; unmatched bases: 17. CDR3 loop: CASTSTGSGRRTGNTIYF. The CDR3 DNA reads TGTGCCAGTACCTCGACAGGGAGTGGGCGGCGAACTGGAAACACCATATATTTT. The variable domain in full, with the rest retrieved from reference TRBV19 and TRBJ1-3, is DGGITQSPKYLFRKEGQNVTLSCEQNLNHDAMYWYRQDPGQGLRLIYYSQIVNDFQKGDIAEGYSVSREKKESFPLTVTSAQKNPTAFYLCASTSTGSGRRTGNTIYFGEGSWLTVV.

This chain uses TRBV19 with TRBJ2-7; 8 bases are a match to TRBD1. CDR1 and CDR2 from the germline V gene are LNHDA and SQIVND (reference sequence). Trimming at V came to 1 base and at J to 6 bases, leaving 5 bases not matched to a gene. The CDR3 has 14 residues. DNA of the CDR3: TGTGCCAGTAGTATAGTAGGACAGGGCTTCGAGCAGTACTTC. Translated, it gives CASSIVGQGFEQYF.

This rearrangement joins TRBV11-2 to TRBJ2-3, with 7 bases aligning to TRBD2. The V gene's germline CDR1 is SGHAT and CDR2 FQNNGV. Trimming took 5 bases from V and 0 from J; bases not matched to a gene: 8. The CDR3 has 16 amino acids. This chain's CDR3 is CASSRLASGSTDTQYF. CDR3 DNA: TGTGCCAGCAGCCGCTTGGCTAGCGGTAGCACAGATACGCAGTATTTT.

This rearrangement joins TRBV7-8 to TRBJ2-5, with D maybe TRBD1 (6 bases). The CDR3 is made up of 15 amino acids. V was pared by 5 bases and J by 4 bases, with 17 bases between. Per the germline V gene, CDR1 is SGHVS and CDR2 is FQNEAQ. CDR3 coding DNA: TGTGCCAGCAGCACCGAAGCAAGGGGGTTAGAGACCCAGTACTTC. This translates into CASSTEARGLETQYF.

J is TRBJ2-5 and V is TRBV4-2; D ambiguous. Trimming took 1 base from V and 2 from J, leaving 5 bases between them. The CDR3 loop spans 13 amino acids. CDR1 and CDR2 from the germline V gene are LGHNA and YNFKEQ. Written as DNA, the CDR3 is TGTGCCAGCAGCCAAGGTCCGCAAGAGACCCAGTACTTC. The encoded protein is CASSQGPQETQYF.

The chain links TRBV4-3 to TRBJ2-7, with TRBD2 as a possible D gene (6 bases). The V gene's germline CDR1 is LGHNA and CDR2 YSLEER. Trimming shortened V by 3 bases and J by 6 bases, and 18 bases separated the two germline ends. The CDR3 runs 15 residues. The CDR3 here is CASSQRDRDSGEQYF. DNA for the CDR3: TGCGCCAGCAGCCAGCGGGATCGGGATTCGGGCGAGCAGTACTTC.

The genes are TRBV2 and TRBJ1-1; D might be TRBD1 (6 bases). CDR1 SNHLY and CDR2 FYNNEI come from the germline V gene. CDR3 length: 13 residues. The V gene lost 4 bases and the J gene lost 12 bases, with 18 bases spanning the gap. The CDR3 coding sequence is TGTGCCAGCAGTGCCTGGGACATCACGACCTCTTTCTTT. Residues: CASSAWDITTSFF.

The rearrangement uses TRBV7-9 and TRBJ2-5; the D gene is possibly TRBD1 (6 bases). Trimming removed 3 bases from V and 4 bases from J, with 9 bases in between. The CDR3 extends over 13 amino acids. Per germline, CDR1 SEHNR and CDR2 FQNEAQ (reference sequence). The CDR3 is CASSFLGAETQYF. CDR3 in DNA: TGTGCCAGCAGCTTTTTGGGGGCAGAGACCCAGTACTTC.

V gene TRBV4-1 combines with J gene TRBJ2-1; D unresolved. Germline V gene sequence: CDR1 MGHRA, CDR2 YSYEKL. CDR3 length: 16 residues. V was trimmed by 4 bases and J by 2 bases, leaving 15 bases between them. The CDR3 DNA is TGCGCCAGCAGCCCGAGGATAAGCGAGGCCTACAATGAGCAGTTCTTC. Amino acid sequence: CASSPRISEAYNEQFF.

V usage is TRBV7-9 and J usage is TRBJ1-2; the match to TRBD1 covers 8 bases. V shed 3 bases, J shed 7 bases, and the junction held 10 bases outside the gene matches. Germline CDR1 and CDR2: SEHNR and FQNEAQ (reference sequence). The CDR3 totals 15 residues. CDR3 protein: CASSFLGQVNGGYTF. CDR3 sequence (DNA): TGTGCCAGCAGCTTCCTGGGACAGGTTAATGGTGGCTACACCTTC.

The chain uses TRBV5-1 and TRBJ2-1; 10 nucleotides match TRBD2. This CDR3 comprises 14 residues. The trim removed 4 bases at V and 4 bases at J, leaving 2 bases unmatched. Germline CDR1 reads SGHRS; CDR2 reads YFSETQ. The CDR3 region is CASSISGGYNEQFF. The CDR3 DNA follows: TGCGCCAGCAGCATTAGCGGGGGGTACAATGAGCAGTTCTTC.

V is TRBV4-3 and J is TRBJ2-1; D not certain. Between the trimmed V and J ends, which lost 0 bases and 8 bases, there was a span of 5 bases. CDR1 is LGHNA, CDR2 YSLEER, per germline. The CDR3 is made up of 12 amino acids. The CDR3 nucleotides are TGCGCCAGCAGCCAAGATCTACATGAGCAGTTCTTC. Translating it yields CASSQDLHEQFF.

The V and J genes are TRBV6-4 and TRBJ2-1; 8 bases match TRBD2. Germline CDR1 reads MRHNA; CDR2 reads SNTAGT. J lost 6 bases, V lost 2 bases, and 9 bases had no gene match. This CDR3 contains 16 residues. This CDR3 is CASSDGVGGGPNEQFF. The CDR3 DNA reads TGTGCCAGCAGTGACGGGGTTGGCGGGGGGCCCAATGAGCAGTTCTTC.

This clone occurred once. This chain links TRBV4-3 with TRBJ2-7; 12 bases are a match to TRBD2. V lost 1 base, J lost 0 bases, and 7 bases stayed unmatched. This CDR3 region has 18 residues. Germline V gene lookup returns CDR1 LGHNA and CDR2 YSLEER. The CDR3 DNA reads as TGCGCCAGCAGCCAAGGACTAGCGGGGGTATCTTACTCCTACGAGCAGTACTTC. It encodes CASSQGLAGVSYSYEQYF.